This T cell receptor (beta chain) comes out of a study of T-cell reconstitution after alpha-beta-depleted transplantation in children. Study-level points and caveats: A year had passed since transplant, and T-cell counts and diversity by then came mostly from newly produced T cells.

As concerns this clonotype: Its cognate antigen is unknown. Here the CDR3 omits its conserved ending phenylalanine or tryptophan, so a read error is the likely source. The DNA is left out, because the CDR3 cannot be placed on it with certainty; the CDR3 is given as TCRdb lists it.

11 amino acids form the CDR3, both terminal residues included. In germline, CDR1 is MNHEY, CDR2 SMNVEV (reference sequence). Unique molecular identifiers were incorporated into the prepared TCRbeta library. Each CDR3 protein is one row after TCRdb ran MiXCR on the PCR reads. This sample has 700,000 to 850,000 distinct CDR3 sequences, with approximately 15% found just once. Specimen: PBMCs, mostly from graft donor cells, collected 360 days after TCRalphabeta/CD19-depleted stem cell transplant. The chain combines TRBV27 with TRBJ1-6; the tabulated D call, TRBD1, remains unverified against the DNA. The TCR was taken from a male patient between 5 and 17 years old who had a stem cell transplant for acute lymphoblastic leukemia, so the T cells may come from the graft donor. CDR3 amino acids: CASSLMTGGWV.